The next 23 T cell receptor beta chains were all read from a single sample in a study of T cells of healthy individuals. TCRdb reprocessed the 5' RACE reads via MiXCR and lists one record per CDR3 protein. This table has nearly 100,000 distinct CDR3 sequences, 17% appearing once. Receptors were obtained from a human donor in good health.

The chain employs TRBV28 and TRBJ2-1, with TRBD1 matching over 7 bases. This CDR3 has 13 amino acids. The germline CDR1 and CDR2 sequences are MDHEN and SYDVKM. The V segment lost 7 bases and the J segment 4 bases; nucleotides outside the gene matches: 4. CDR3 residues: CASTRDRYNEQFF. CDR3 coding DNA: TGTGCCAGCACACGGGACAGATACAATGAGCAGTTCTTC.

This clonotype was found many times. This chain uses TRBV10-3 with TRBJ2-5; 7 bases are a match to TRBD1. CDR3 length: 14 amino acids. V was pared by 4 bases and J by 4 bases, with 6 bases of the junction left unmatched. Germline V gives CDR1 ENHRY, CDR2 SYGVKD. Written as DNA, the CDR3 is TGTGCCATCAGTGGACAGGGTCGGGGAGAGACCCAGTACTTC. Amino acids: CAISGQGRGETQYF.

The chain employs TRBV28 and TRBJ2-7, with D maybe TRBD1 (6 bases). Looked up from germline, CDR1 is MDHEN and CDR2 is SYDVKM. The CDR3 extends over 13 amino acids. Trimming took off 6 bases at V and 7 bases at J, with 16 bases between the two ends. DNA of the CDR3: TGTGCCAGCAGACTCGGACAGCATCGGGAGCAGTACTTC. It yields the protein CASRLGQHREQYF.

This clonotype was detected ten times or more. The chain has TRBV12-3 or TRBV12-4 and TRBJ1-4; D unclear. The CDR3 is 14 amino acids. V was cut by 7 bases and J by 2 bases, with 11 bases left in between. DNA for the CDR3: TGTGCCAGCACCGCCCCGGGGACTAATGAAAAACTGTTTTTT. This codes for CASTAPGTNEKLFF.

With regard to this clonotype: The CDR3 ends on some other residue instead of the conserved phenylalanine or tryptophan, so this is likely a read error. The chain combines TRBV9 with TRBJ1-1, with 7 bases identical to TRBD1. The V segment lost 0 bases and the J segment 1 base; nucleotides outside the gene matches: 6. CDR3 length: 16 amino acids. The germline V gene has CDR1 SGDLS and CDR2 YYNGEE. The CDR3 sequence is CASSVGRGTENTEAFL. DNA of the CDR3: TGTGCCAGCAGCGTAGGGCGAGGGACAGAGAACACTGAAGCTTTCCTT.

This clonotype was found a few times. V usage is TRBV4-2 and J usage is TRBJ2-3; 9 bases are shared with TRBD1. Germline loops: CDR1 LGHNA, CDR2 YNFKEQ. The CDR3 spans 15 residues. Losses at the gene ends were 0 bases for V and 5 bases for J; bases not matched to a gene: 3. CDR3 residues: CASSQDWTGEDTQYF. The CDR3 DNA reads TGTGCCAGCAGCCAAGATTGGACAGGGGAAGATACGCAGTATTTT.

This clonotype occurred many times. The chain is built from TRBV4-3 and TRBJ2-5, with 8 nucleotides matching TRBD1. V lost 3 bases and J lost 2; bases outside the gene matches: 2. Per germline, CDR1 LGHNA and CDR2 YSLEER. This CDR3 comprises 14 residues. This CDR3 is CASSQDRVQETQYF. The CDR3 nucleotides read TGCGCCAGCAGCCAGGACAGGGTTCAAGAGACCCAGTACTTC.

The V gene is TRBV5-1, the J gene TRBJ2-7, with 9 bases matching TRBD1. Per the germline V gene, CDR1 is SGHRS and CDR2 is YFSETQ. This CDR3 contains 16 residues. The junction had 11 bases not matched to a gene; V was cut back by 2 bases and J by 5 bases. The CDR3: CASSLGQGLGMDEQYF. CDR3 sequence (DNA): TGCGCCAGCAGCTTAGGACAGGGGCTCGGTATGGACGAGCAGTACTTC.

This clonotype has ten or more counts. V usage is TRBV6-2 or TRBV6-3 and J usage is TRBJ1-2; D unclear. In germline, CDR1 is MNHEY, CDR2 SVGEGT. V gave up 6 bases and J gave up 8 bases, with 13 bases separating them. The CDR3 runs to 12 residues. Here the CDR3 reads CASRLYSLGYTF. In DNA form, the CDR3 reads TGTGCCAGCAGACTCTACAGTCTCGGCTACACCTTC.

CDR3 loop: CSAELRNEQFF. The CDR3 bases are TGCAGTGCTGAATTGAGGAATGAGCAGTTCTTC. The chain is built from TRBV20-1 and TRBJ2-1, with D uncertain. Trimming removed 5 bases from V and 7 bases from J, with 9 bases in between. Germline V lookup: CDR1 DFQATT, CDR2 SNEGSKA (reference sequence). This CDR3 has 11 residues.

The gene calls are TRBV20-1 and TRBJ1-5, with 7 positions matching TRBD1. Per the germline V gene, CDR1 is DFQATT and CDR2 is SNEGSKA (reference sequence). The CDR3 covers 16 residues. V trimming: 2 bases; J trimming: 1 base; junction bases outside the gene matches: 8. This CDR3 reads CSARRPLTGSNQPQHF. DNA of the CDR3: TGCAGTGCTAGACGTCCTCTGACAGGGAGCAATCAGCCCCAGCATTTT.

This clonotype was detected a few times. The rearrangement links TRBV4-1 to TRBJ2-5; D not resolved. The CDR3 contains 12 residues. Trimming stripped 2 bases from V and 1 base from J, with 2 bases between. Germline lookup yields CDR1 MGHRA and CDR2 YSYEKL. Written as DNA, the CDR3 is TGCGCCAGCAGCCAACCCCAAGAGACCCAGTACTTC. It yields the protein CASSQPQETQYF.

CDR3 loop: CAISESQRAANTGELFF. CDR3 bases: TGTGCCATCAGTGAGTCGCAGCGGGCCGCGAACACCGGGGAGCTGTTTTTT. The chain is built from TRBV10-3 and TRBJ2-2, with D possibly TRBD2 on 6 matching bases. Germline V gives CDR1 ENHRY, CDR2 SYGVKD. Trimming left V 0 bases short and J 0 bases short, with 11 bases between. This CDR3 spans 17 amino acids.

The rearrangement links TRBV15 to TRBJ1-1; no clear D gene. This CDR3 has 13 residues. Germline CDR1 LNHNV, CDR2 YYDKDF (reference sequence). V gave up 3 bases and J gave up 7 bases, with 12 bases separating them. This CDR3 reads CATSRTLGFEAFF. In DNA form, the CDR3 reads TGTGCCACCAGCAGGACACTGGGCTTTGAAGCTTTCTTT.

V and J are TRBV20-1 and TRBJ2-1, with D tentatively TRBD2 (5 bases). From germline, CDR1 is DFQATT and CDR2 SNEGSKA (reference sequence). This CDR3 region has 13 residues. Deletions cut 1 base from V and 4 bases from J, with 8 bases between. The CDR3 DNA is TGCAGTGCTAGAGGAGCGGAGTACAATGAGCAGTTCTTC. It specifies CSARGAEYNEQFF.

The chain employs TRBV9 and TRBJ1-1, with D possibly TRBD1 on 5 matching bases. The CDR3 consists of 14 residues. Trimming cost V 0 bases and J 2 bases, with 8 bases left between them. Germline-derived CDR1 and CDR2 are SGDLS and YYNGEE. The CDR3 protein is CASSVEGTNTEAFF. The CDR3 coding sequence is TGTGCCAGCAGCGTAGAGGGGACCAACACTGAAGCTTTCTTT.

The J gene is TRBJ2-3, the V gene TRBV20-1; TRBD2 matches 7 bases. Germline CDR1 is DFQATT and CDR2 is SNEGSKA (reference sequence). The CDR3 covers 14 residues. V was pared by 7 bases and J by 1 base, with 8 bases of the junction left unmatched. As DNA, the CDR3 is TGCAGTGTGGGGGGGATAGCAGGCACAGATACGCAGTATTTT. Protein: CSVGGIAGTDTQYF.

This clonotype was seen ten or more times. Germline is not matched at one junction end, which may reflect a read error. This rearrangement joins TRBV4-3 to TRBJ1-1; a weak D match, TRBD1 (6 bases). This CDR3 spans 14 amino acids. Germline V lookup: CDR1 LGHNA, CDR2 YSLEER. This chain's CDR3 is CASKGGGGNTEAFF. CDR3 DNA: TGCGCAAGCAAGGGGGGTGGGGGGAACACTGAAGCTTTCTTT.

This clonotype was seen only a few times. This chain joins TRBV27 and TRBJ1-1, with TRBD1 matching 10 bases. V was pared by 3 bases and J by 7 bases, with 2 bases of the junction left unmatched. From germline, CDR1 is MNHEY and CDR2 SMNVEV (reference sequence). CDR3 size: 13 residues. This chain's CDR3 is CASSLTGGFEAFF. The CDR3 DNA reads TGTGCCAGCAGTTTGACAGGGGGCTTTGAAGCTTTCTTT.

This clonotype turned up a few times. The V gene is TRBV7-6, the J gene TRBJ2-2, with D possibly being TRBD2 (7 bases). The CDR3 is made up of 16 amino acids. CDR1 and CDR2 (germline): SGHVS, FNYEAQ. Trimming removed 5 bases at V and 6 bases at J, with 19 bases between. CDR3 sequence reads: CASSVSGTRGPGELFF. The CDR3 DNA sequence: TGTGCCAGCAGCGTCAGCGGGACACGAGGACCCGGGGAGCTGTTTTTT.

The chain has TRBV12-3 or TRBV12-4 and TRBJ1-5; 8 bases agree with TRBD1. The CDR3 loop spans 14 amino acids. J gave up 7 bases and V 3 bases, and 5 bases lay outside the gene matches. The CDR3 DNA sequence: TGTGCCAGCAGTTTCGTCAGGGGGCGACAGCCCCAGCATTTT. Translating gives CASSFVRGRQPQHF.

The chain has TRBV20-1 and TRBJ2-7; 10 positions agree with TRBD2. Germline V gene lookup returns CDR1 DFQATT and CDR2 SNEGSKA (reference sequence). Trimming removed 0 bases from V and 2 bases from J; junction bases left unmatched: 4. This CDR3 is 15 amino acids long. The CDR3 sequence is CSARDLSGGTYEQYF. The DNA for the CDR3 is TGCAGTGCTAGAGATCTTAGCGGGGGGACCTACGAGCAGTACTTC.

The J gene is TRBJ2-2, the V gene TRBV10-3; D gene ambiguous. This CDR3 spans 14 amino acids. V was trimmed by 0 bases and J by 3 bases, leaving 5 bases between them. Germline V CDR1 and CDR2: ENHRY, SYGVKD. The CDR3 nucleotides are TGTGCCATCAGTGAGTCAAGGGACACCGGGGAGCTGTTTTTT. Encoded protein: CAISESRDTGELFF.